A single sample is the source of the 7 T cell receptor beta chains below, sequenced in a study of blood T cell repertoires in COVID-19. Method: immunoSEQ multiplex PCR; TCRdb's copy keeps in-frame clones and lacks some. The sample includes 210,000 or so clones, over 75% of them seen just once. Sequenced input: PBMCs or T cells enriched from blood (not recorded which). These receptors were collected from a man younger than 45 with acute COVID-19.

The chain uses TRBV5-4 and TRBJ2-7; no firm D call. V was pared by 0 bases and J by 2 bases, with 9 bases between. The CDR3 has 14 amino acids. Germline lookup yields CDR1 SGHNT and CDR2 YYREEE (reference sequence). The CDR3 reads CASSLGDSTYEQYF. The DNA for the CDR3 is TGTGCCAGCAGCTTGGGAGACTCAACCTACGAGCAGTACTTC.

The chain uses TRBV18 and TRBJ1-2, with 12 bases matching TRBD1. The germline CDR1 and CDR2 sequences are KGHSH and LQKENI. V lost 2 bases, J lost 6 bases, and 4 bases stayed unmatched. This CDR3 is 15 amino acids long. This CDR3 is CASSPLGQGADGYTF. DNA for the CDR3: TGTGCCAGCTCACCATTGGGACAGGGGGCTGATGGCTACACCTTC.

The genes are TRBV5-1 and TRBJ2-3; 11 bases map to TRBD2. Germline CDR1 and CDR2: SGHRS and YFSETQ. The CDR3 covers 14 residues. Unmatched junction bases numbered 3, after V lost 7 bases and J lost 2 bases. The CDR3 region is CASSSGGYTDTQYF. The CDR3 DNA follows: TGCGCCAGCTCTAGCGGGGGGTACACAGATACGCAGTATTTT.

This sequence joins TRBV2 and TRBJ2-5, with TRBD2 identical over 8 bases. CDR3 length: 13 residues. The ends lost 10 bases at V and 5 bases at J; junction bases unmatched: 9. Germline CDR1 is SNHLY and CDR2 is FYNNEI. The chain's CDR3 is CATPGGAEETQYF. The DNA of the CDR3 is TGTGCCACCCCCGGGGGGGCCGAGGAGACCCAGTACTTC.

A few counts support this clone. The chain carries TRBV19 and TRBJ2-3; D ambiguous. This CDR3 spans 11 amino acids. The germline V gene has CDR1 LNHDA and CDR2 SQIVND (reference sequence). Trimming shortened V by 3 bases and J by 9 bases, and 7 bases separated the two germline ends. For the CDR3, the DNA is TGTGCCAGTAGTATGATGGGCACGCAGTATTTT. Amino acids: CASSMMGTQYF.

V usage is TRBV28 and J usage is TRBJ1-1; TRBD1 matches 7 bases. V lost 6 bases to trimming and J lost 1 base; unmatched junction nucleotides: 5. Germline CDR1 MDHEN, CDR2 SYDVKM. This CDR3 comprises 14 residues. CDR3 region: CASSRDSSNTEAFF. The CDR3 bases are TGTGCCAGCAGCCGGGACAGCTCGAACACTGAAGCTTTCTTT. The variable domain in full, completed from reference TRBV28 and TRBJ1-1, reads DVKVTQSSRYLVKRTGEKVFLECVQDMDHENMFWYRQDPGLGLRLIYFSYDVKMKEKGDIPEGYSVSREKKERFSLILESASTNQTSMYLCASSRDSSNTEAFFGQGTRLTVV.

Of note for this clone: The sample carries other DNA sequences with the same CDR3. The chain links TRBV9 to TRBJ1-1; D uncertain. Germline V gives CDR1 SGDLS, CDR2 YYNGEE. The CDR3 length is 13 residues. The germline V and J ends were trimmed by 0 bases and 1 base, with 4 bases remaining between them. The chain's CDR3 is CASSVGANTEAFF. CDR3 in DNA: TGTGCCAGCAGCGTAGGAGCGAACACTGAAGCTTTCTTT.